This T cell receptor beta chain was captured in a study of blood T cell repertoires in COVID-19. Some clones are missing from TCRdb's copy, which holds only in-frame ones; the method was immunoSEQ multiplex PCR. The table lists about 230,000 clones, more than 70% of them singletons. The germline CDR1 and CDR2 sequences are LGHNA and YNFKEQ. The ends lost 4 bases at V and 7 bases at J; junction bases unmatched: 4. CDR3 length: 14 amino acids. This sequence joins TRBV4-2 and TRBJ2-1, with TRBD2 identical over 10 bases. This sequence originates from an older woman with acute or convalescent COVID-19. Sequenced: peripheral blood. CDR3 in DNA: TGTGCCAGCAGCCGAGGACTAGCGGATAATGAGCAGTTCTTC. It codes for CASSRGLADNEQFF.